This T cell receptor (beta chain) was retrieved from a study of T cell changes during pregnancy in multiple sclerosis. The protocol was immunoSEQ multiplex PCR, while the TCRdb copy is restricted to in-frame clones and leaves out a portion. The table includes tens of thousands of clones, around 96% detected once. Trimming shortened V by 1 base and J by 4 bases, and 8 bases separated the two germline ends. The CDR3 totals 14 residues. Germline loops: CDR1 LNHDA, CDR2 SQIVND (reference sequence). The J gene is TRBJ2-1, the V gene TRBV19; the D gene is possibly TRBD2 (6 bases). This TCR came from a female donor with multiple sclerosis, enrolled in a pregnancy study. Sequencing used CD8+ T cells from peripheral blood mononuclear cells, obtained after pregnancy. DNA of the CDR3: TGTGCCAGTAGTATAGGTGGAGGGTACAATGAGCAGTTCTTC. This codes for CASSIGGGYNEQFF.